Sequencing of this TCR beta chain was carried out in a study of blood T cell repertoires in COVID-19. Overall study context: COVID-19 samples, acute and convalescent, were from the United States, Italy and Spain.

Only in-frame clones appear in the TCRdb table, and some are missing; sequencing was by immunoSEQ multiplex PCR. The sample carries 470,000 or so clones, roughly nine tenths recorded once. The CDR3 totals 17 residues. Germline V lookup: CDR1 MGHRA, CDR2 YSYEKL. Trimming removed 0 bases from V and 4 bases from J, with 16 bases in between. The J gene is TRBJ1-3, the V gene TRBV4-1; D may be TRBD1 (6 bases). This receptor was obtained from a woman between 18 and 29 years old with acute COVID-19. Sequences were obtained from PBMCs or T cells enriched from blood (not recorded which). CDR3 amino acids: CASSQEGAVGTGNTIYF. CDR3 bases: TGCGCCAGCAGCCAAGAAGGGGCAGTAGGGACAGGAAACACCATATATTTT.